This T cell receptor (beta chain) was recovered during a study of T cell responses to AZD1222 COVID-19 vaccine. Findings of the study overall: Breadth and depth of Spike-specific TCRs rose after two AZD1222 doses.

Sequencing used immunoSEQ multiplex PCR; TCRdb keeps in-frame clones, though not all of them. Found here are about 140,000 clones, roughly 91% of them singletons; the top ten hold about 6%. About this clone itself: What it binds is unknown.

The ends were cut back, 5 bases at V and 5 bases at J, with 10 bases in the middle. This CDR3 spans 13 amino acids. Germline V CDR1 and CDR2: SGHRS, YFSETQ. Pooling covered second doses at about 4 or about 12 weeks. The gene calls are TRBV5-1 and TRBJ2-2, with D unclear. The material was peripheral blood, obtained 28 days after the second AZD1222 dose. This receptor was obtained from an adult who received the AZD1222 COVID-19 vaccine. The CDR3 loop reads CASSLEATGELFF. The CDR3 DNA sequence: TGCGCCAGCAGTTTAGAGGCGACCGGGGAGCTGTTTTTT.